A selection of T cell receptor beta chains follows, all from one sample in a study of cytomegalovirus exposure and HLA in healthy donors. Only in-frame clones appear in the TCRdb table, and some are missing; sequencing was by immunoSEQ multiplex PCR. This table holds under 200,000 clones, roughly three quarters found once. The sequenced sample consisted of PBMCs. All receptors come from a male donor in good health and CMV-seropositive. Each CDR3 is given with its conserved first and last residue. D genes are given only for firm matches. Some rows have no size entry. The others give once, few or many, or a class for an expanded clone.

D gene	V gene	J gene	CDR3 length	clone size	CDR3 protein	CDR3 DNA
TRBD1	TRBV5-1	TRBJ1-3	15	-	CASSSGQGVGNTIYF	TGCGCCAGCAGCTCGGGACAGGGGGTTGGAAACACCATATATTTT
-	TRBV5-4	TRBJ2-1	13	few	CASTLDTYNEQFF	TGTGCCAGCACCCTCGACACATACAATGAGCAGTTCTTC
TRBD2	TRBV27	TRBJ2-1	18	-	CASRGQKAGALSYNEQFF	TGTGCCAGCAGAGGACAGAAAGCGGGGGCCCTCTCCTACAATGAGCAGTTCTTC
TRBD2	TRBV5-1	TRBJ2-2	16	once	CASTLLAGGNTGELFF	TGCGCCAGCACCTTGCTGGCGGGGGGGAACACCGGGGAGCTGTTTTTT
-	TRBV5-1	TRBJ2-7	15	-	CASSPRRASTYEQYF	TGCGCCAGCAGCCCGCGCAGGGCGTCCACCTACGAGCAGTACTTC
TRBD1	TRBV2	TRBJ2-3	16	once	CASSQLISGGRDTQYF	TGTGCCAGCAGTCAATTAATCTCAGGGGGCCGGGATACGCAGTATTTT
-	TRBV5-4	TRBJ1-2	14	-	CASSPPTSRRNKTF	TGTGCCAGCAGCCCGCCGACTTCCCGGCGAAATAAGACCTTC
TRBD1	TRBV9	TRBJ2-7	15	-	CASSVAGTGVHEQYF	TGTGCCAGCAGCGTAGCCGGGACAGGGGTCCACGAGCAGTACTTC
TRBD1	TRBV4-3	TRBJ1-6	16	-	CASSQDSGQGKSPLHF	TGCGCCAGCAGCCAAGATTCAGGACAGGGTAAATCACCCCTCCACTTT
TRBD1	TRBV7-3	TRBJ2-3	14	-	CASSETGLADTQYF	TGTGCCAGCAGCGAGACAGGGTTGGCAGATACGCAGTATTTT
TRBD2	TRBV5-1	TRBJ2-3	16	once	CASSLEGGGAPDTQYF	TGCGCCAGCAGCTTGGAGGGCGGGGGGGCCCCAGATACGCAGTATTTT
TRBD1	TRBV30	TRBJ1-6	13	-	CAWSRRQGSPLHF	TGTGCCTGGAGTCGACGACAGGGTTCACCCCTCCACTTT
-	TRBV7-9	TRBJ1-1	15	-	CSSSSIDRLNTEAFF	TGTTCCAGCAGCTCCATCGACAGACTGAACACTGAAGCTTTCTTT
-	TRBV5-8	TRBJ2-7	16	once	CASSTLTGSLAYEQYF	TGTGCCAGCAGCACCCTTACAGGGTCCCTGGCCTACGAGCAGTACTTC
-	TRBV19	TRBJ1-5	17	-	CASSTPRGQSTNQPQHF	TGTGCCAGTAGTACCCCTCGAGGGCAGTCTACGAATCAGCCCCAGCATTTT
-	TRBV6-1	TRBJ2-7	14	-	CASSEALGNYEQYF	TGTGCCAGCAGTGAAGCGCTAGGTAACTACGAGCAGTACTTC
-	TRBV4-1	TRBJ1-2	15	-	CASSQGRALDYGYTF	TGCGCCAGCAGCCAAGGCAGGGCTCTCGACTATGGCTACACCTTC
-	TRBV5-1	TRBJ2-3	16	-	CASSSWGDRGTDTQYF	TGCGCCAGCAGTTCATGGGGGGATCGGGGCACAGATACGCAGTATTTT
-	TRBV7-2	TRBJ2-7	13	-	CASSLLGAYEQYF	TGTGCCAGCAGCTTATTAGGAGCCTACGAGCAGTACTTC
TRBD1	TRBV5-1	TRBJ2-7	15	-	CASSTQGANKDEQYF	TGCGCCAGCAGCACTCAGGGGGCGAATAAGGACGAGCAGTACTTC
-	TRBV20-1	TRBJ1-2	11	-	CSPATYYGYTF	TGCAGTCCCGCTACTTACTATGGCTACACCTTC
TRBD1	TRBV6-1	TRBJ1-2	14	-	CASSPPTGNYGYTF	TGTGCCAGCAGTCCGCCGACAGGGAACTATGGCTACACCTTC
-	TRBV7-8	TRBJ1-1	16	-	CASSPHWARSNTEAFF	TGTGCCAGCAGCCCCCATTGGGCAAGGTCAAACACTGAAGCTTTCTTT
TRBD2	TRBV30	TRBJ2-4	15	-	CAWNRGGPAKNIQYF	TGTGCCTGGAATCGGGGGGGCCCGGCCAAAAACATTCAGTACTTC
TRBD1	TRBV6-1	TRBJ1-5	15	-	CASSGRDRSNQPQHF	TGTGCCAGCAGTGGCCGGGACAGGAGCAATCAGCCCCAGCATTTT
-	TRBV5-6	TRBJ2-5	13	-	CASSLSAEETQYF	TGTGCCAGCAGCTTGTCGGCGGAGGAGACCCAGTACTTC
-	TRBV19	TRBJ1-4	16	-	CASSTSITEGAEKLFF	TGTGCCAGTAGTACCTCTATCACCGAGGGTGCTGAAAAACTGTTTTTT
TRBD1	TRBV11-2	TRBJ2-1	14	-	CASRTGQSYNEQFF	TGTGCCAGCAGGACGGGACAGTCCTACAATGAGCAGTTCTTC
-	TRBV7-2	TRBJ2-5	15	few	CASSLGGREQETQYF	TGTGCCAGCAGCCTCGGGGGGCGGGAACAAGAGACCCAGTACTTC
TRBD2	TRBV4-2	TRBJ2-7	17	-	CASSQKGLAGMSYEQYF	TGTGCCAGCAGCCAAAAAGGACTAGCGGGGATGTCCTACGAGCAGTACTTC
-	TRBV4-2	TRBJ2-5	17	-	CASSQVIGTPGQETQYF	TGTGCCAGCAGCCAAGTAATCGGGACTCCAGGCCAAGAGACCCAGTACTTC
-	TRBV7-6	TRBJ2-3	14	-	CASSLRQGPDTQYF	TGTGCCAGCAGCTTGAGGCAGGGGCCAGATACGCAGTATTTT
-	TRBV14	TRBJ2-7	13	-	CASSQDQIREQYF	TGTGCCAGCAGCCAAGATCAGATTCGCGAGCAGTACTTC
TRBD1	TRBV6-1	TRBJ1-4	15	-	CASRPGQGTNEKLFF	TGTGCCAGCAGACCTGGACAGGGAACTAATGAAAAACTGTTTTTT
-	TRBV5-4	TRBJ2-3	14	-	CASAAFVSTDTQYF	TGTGCCAGCGCAGCGTTCGTAAGCACAGATACGCAGTATTTT
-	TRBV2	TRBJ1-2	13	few	CASSSQGSYGYTF	TGTGCCAGCAGTTCGCAGGGATCCTATGGCTACACCTTC
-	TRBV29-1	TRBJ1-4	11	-	CSVGTEGKLFF	TGCAGCGTTGGGACAGAGGGAAAACTGTTTTTT
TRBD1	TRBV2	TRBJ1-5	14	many	CASMKGQGDQPQHF	TGTGCCAGCATGAAGGGACAGGGGGATCAGCCCCAGCATTTT
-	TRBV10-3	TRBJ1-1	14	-	CAISASGGNTEAFF	TGTGCCATCAGCGCCTCGGGGGGGAACACTGAAGCTTTCTTT
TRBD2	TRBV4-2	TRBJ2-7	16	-	CASSPPWSGGFYEQYF	TGTGCCAGCAGCCCACCTTGGAGCGGGGGGTTCTACGAGCAGTACTTC
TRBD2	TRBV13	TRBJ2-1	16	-	CASSPRTSGGYNEQFF	TGTGCCAGCAGCCCAAGAACTAGCGGGGGTTACAATGAGCAGTTCTTC
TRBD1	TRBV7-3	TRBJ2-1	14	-	CASSLGTGMGEQFF	TGTGCCAGCAGCTTAGGGACAGGGATGGGTGAGCAGTTCTTC
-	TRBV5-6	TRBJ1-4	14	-	CASSPGLVGEKLFF	TGTGCCAGCAGCCCAGGACTCGTAGGTGAAAAACTGTTTTTT
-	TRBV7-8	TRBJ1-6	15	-	CASSLAGQKHSPLHF	TGTGCCAGCAGCTTAGCCGGACAGAAACATTCACCCCTCCACTTT
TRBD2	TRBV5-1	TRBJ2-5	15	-	CASSWGLAGVETQYF	TGCGCCAGCAGCTGGGGACTAGCGGGGGTAGAGACCCAGTACTTC
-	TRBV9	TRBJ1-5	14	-	CASSVDGANQPQHF	TGTGCCAGCAGCGTAGATGGGGCCAATCAGCCCCAGCATTTT
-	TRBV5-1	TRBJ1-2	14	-	CASSLREANYGYTF	TGCGCCAGCAGCTTACGGGAAGCTAACTATGGCTACACCTTC
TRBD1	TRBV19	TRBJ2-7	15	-	CASSKDRDLFYEQYF	TGTGCCAGTAGTAAGGACAGGGATCTGTTCTACGAGCAGTACTTC
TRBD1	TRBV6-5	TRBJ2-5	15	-	CASSYSKQGAKTQYF	TGTGCCAGCAGTTACTCGAAACAGGGGGCGAAGACCCAGTACTTC
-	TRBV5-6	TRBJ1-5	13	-	CASSSGSAQPQHF	TGTGCCAGCAGCTCCGGGTCGGCTCAGCCCCAGCATTTT
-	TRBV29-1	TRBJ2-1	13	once	CSPVDSLSNEQFF	TGCAGCCCCGTAGACAGCTTGAGTAATGAGCAGTTCTTC
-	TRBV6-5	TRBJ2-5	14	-	CASSYSRAQETQYF	TGTGCCAGCAGTTACTCCAGGGCGCAAGAGACCCAGTACTTC
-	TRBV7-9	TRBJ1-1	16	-	CASSLRDRIGKTEAFF	TGTGCCAGCAGCTTGAGAGACAGGATCGGGAAGACTGAAGCTTTCTTT